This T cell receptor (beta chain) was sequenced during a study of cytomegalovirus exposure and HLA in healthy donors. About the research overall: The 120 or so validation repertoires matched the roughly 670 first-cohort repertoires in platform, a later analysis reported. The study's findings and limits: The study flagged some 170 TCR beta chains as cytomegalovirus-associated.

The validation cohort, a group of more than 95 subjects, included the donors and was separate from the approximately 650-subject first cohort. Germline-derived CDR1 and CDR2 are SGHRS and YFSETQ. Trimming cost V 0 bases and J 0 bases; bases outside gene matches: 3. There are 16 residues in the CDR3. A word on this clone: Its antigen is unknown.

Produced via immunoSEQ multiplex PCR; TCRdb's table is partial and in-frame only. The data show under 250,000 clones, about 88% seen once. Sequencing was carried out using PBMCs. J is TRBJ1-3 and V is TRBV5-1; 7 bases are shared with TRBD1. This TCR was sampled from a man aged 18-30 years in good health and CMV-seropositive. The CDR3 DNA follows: TGCGCCAGCAGCTTGGAGGGGGCCCACTCTGGAAACACCATATATTTT. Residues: CASSLEGAHSGNTIYF.